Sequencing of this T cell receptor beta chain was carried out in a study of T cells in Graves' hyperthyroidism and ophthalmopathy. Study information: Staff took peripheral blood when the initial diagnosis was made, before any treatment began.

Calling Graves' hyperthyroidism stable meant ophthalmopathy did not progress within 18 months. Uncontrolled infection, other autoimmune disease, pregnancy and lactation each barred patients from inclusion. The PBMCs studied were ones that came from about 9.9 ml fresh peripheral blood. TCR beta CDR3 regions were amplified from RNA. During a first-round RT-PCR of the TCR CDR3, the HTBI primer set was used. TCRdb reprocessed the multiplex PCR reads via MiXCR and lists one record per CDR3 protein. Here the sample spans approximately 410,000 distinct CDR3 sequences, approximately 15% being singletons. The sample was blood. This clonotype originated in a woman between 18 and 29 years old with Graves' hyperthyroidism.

The DNA of the CDR3 is TGTGCCAGTAGTGCGGGGATCTCCTACGAGCAGTACTTC. Translating it yields CASSAGISYEQYF. This chain links TRBV19 with TRBJ2-7; TRBD2 is a possible D gene (6 bases). This CDR3 has 13 residues. Trimming pared 5 bases from V and 0 bases from J, leaving 8 bases between. Germline V gene data show CDR1 as LNHDA and CDR2 as SQIVND (reference sequence). Combining the CDR3 with reference TRBV19 and TRBJ2-7 gives the whole variable domain DGGITQSPKYLFRKEGQNVTLSCEQNLNHDAMYWYRQDPGQGLRLIYYSQIVNDFQKGDIAEGYSVSREKKESFPLTVTSAQKNPTAFYLCASSAGISYEQYFGPGTRLTVT.